Each of the 27 T cell receptor beta chains below was sequenced from the same sample in a study of PD-1 blockade in classical Hodgkin lymphoma. Clones were read by immunoSEQ multiplex PCR, and TCRdb kept only the in-frame ones, dropping some. The sample carries about 22,000 clones, around 80% recorded once. All trial patients relapsed after autologous stem cell transplantation. Sequencing was performed on peripheral blood mononuclear cells (PBMCs), taken before the second cycle of nivolumab. These receptors all stem from a human donor with classical Hodgkin lymphoma.

The chain couples TRBV9 to TRBJ2-2; D gene unclear. The CDR3 contains 14 residues. With 0 bases removed from V and 5 bases from J, the gap between germline ends came to 8 bases. Germline V gene lookup returns CDR1 SGDLS and CDR2 YYNGEE. CDR3: CASSVGWGTGELFF. The CDR3 DNA reads as TGTGCCAGCAGCGTAGGGTGGGGAACCGGGGAGCTGTTTTTT.

This clone was found a few times. V gene TRBV5-4 combines with J gene TRBJ2-3; 9 bases are shared with TRBD2. The CDR3 is made up of 20 amino acids. Trimming cost V 3 bases and J 4 bases; bases outside gene matches: 21. Germline CDR1 reads SGHNT; CDR2 reads YYREEE (reference sequence). The CDR3 here is CASSSRGVAGARGPPDTQYF. The CDR3 DNA is TGTGCCAGCAGCTCCCGAGGGGTAGCGGGAGCTCGGGGCCCACCAGATACGCAGTATTTT.

This clone was observed a handful of times. V and J are TRBV21-1 and TRBJ1-1; no check of the table's D call, TRBD1, against the DNA was made. TRBV21-1 is a pseudogene. The CDR3 has 15 residues. The chain's CDR3 is CASSKNTGQNTEAFF. The CDR3 region has the DNA TGTGCCAGCAGCAAAAATACAGGCCAGAACACTGAAGCTTTCTTT.

In its sample, this clone was seen a few times. The V gene is TRBV28, the J gene TRBJ1-4; tentative D call: TRBD1 (5 bases). Between the trimmed V and J ends, which lost 2 bases and 7 bases, there was a span of 11 bases. CDR1 and CDR2 (germline): MDHEN, SYDVKM. CDR3 size: 14 residues. The CDR3 DNA follows: TGTGCCAGCAGTTTAGGGGGAACGGGTGAAAAACTGTTTTTT. Protein: CASSLGGTGEKLFF.

This chain joins TRBV6-1 and TRBJ2-7, with D perhaps matching TRBD2 (5 bases). Germline V gene data show CDR1 as MNHNS and CDR2 as SASEGT. This CDR3 contains 13 residues. V was cut by 6 bases and J by 2 bases, with 11 bases left in between. The CDR3 DNA reads as TGTGCCAGCAGCGCCGGGAATACCTACGAGCAGTACTTC. Protein product: CASSAGNTYEQYF.

This chain links TRBV19 with TRBJ1-2; D not resolved. V shed 3 bases and J shed 0 bases, with 2 bases lying between them. The length of the CDR3 is 12 residues. CDR1 and CDR2 (germline): LNHDA, SQIVND (reference sequence). The CDR3: CASSISNYGYTF. CDR3 nucleotides: TGTGCCAGTAGTATCTCTAACTATGGCTACACCTTC.

This rearrangement joins TRBV7-2 to TRBJ2-5; D is uncertain. Per the germline V gene, CDR1 is SGHTA and CDR2 is FQGNSA. CDR3 length equals 13 residues. The germline V and J ends were trimmed by 4 bases and 5 bases, with 11 bases remaining between them. CDR3 loop: CASSSGPGETQYF. The CDR3, as DNA: TGTGCCAGCAGCTCCGGCCCCGGCGAGACCCAGTACTTC.

The rearrangement uses TRBV28 and TRBJ2-7, with 11 bases lining up with TRBD2. The trim removed 7 bases at V and 5 bases at J, leaving 7 bases unmatched. The CDR3 contains 14 residues. Germline V gene lookup returns CDR1 MDHEN and CDR2 SYDVKM. CDR3 sequence reads: CASTSLAGVNEQYF. The CDR3, as DNA: TGTGCCAGCACGTCACTAGCGGGAGTTAACGAGCAGTACTTC.

This chain links TRBV21-1 with TRBJ2-7; the table gives TRBD2 as D, unverified against the DNA. TRBV21-1 is given as a pseudogene. The length of the CDR3 is 18 residues. CDR3 coding DNA: TGTGCCAGCAGCCCCGTTTTTTGGCGGGAGTCCCCCCCCTACGAGCAGTACTTC. Protein product: CASSPVFWRESPPYEQYF.

The V gene is TRBV14, the J gene TRBJ1-6, with 10 positions matching TRBD1. Germline V CDR1 and CDR2: SGHDN, FVKESK. V lost 4 bases, J lost 11 bases, and 8 bases stayed unmatched. This CDR3 has 15 residues. In DNA, the CDR3 is TGTGCCAGCAGCCGTTCCGGGACAGGGGTGCCACCCCTCCACTTT. Protein sequence: CASSRSGTGVPPLHF.

The gene calls are TRBV10-1 and TRBJ2-2, with D possibly being TRBD1 (6 bases). This CDR3 comprises 15 residues. The germline CDR1 and CDR2 sequences are WNHNN and SYGVQD (reference sequence). V lost 8 bases and J 5 bases, leaving 18 bases between the germline ends. The CDR3 DNA reads TGCGCCAGCCAATCTCGGCAGGGGAAGACCGGGGAGCTGTTTTTT. Its translation: CASQSRQGKTGELFF.

As to this clone: Other DNA sequences of this sample code for an identical CDR3. The chain is built from TRBV5-6 and TRBJ2-7; D remains ambiguous. The CDR3 length is 13 residues. The germline V and J ends were trimmed by 0 bases and 9 bases, with 13 bases remaining between them. Germline V CDR1 and CDR2: SGHDT, YYEEEE. The CDR3 loop is CASSLGAALRQYF. CDR3 sequence (DNA): TGTGCCAGCAGCTTGGGGGCGGCCTTGAGGCAGTACTTC.

This rearrangement joins TRBV7-8 to TRBJ1-3; D possibly corresponds to TRBD1 (5 bases). CDR1 and CDR2 (germline): SGHVS, FQNEAQ. CDR3 size: 17 residues. The V end lost 2 bases, the J end lost 4 bases, and 18 bases lay between the germline ends. CDR3 sequence: CASSLFPGQGGGNTIYF. The CDR3 nucleotides are TGTGCCAGCAGCTTATTCCCAGGGCAGGGCGGAGGAAACACCATATATTTT.

V gene TRBV6-1 combines with J gene TRBJ1-5, with TRBD1 as a possible D gene (5 bases). This CDR3 comprises 13 residues. Between the trimmed V and J ends, which lost 4 bases and 6 bases, there was a span of 10 bases. CDR1 and CDR2 from the germline V gene are MNHNS and SASEGT. CDR3 in amino acids: CASSAGVTQPQHF. DNA of the CDR3: TGTGCCAGCAGTGCGGGGGTGACTCAGCCCCAGCATTTT.

This clone was recorded only once. The gene calls are TRBV5-1 and TRBJ2-1; D gene ambiguous. This CDR3 region has 14 residues. The ends were cut back, 4 bases at V and 0 bases at J, with 8 bases in the middle. The germline gives CDR1 SGHRS, CDR2 YFSETQ. CDR3 amino acids: CASSLMSSYNEQFF. The CDR3 nucleotides read TGCGCCAGCAGCCTGATGAGCTCCTACAATGAGCAGTTCTTC. Together with reference TRBV5-1 and TRBJ2-1, the CDR3 gives the full variable domain: KAGVTQTPRYLIKTRGQQVTLSCSPISGHRSVSWYQQTPGQGLQFLFEYFSETQRNKGNFPGRFSGRQFSNSRSEMNVSTLELGDSALYLCASSLMSSYNEQFFGPGTRLTVL.

CDR3 sequence (DNA): TGTGCCAGCAGTTTCCGCGGGGGGCCCCAGCATTTT. Protein: CASSFRGGPQHF. The V gene is TRBV27, the J gene TRBJ1-5; TRBD1 might be the D (5 bases). The CDR3 is made up of 12 amino acids. Trimming took off 3 bases at V and 9 bases at J, with 9 bases between the two ends. The V gene's germline CDR1 is MNHEY and CDR2 SMNVEV (reference sequence).

This clone was seen a few times. The V gene is TRBV6-1, the J gene TRBJ1-5, with 9 bases lining up with TRBD1. Germline CDR1 MNHNS, CDR2 SASEGT. The CDR3 totals 15 residues. The V segment lost 10 bases and the J segment 0 bases; nucleotides outside the gene matches: 7. CDR3 loop: CAIDRGVYSNQPQHF. Written as DNA, the CDR3 is TGTGCCATCGACAGGGGGGTATATAGCAATCAGCCCCAGCATTTT.

The chain joins TRBV10-3 to TRBJ1-2, with D perhaps matching TRBD1 (5 bases). CDR1 and CDR2 (germline): ENHRY, SYGVKD. V was cut by 3 bases and J by 4 bases, with 9 bases left in between. The length of the CDR3 is 13 residues. The chain's CDR3 is CAISELGPYGYTF. The CDR3 DNA follows: TGTGCCATCAGTGAATTGGGGCCCTATGGCTACACCTTC.

The J gene is TRBJ2-7, the V gene TRBV5-1; D is undetermined. CDR1 and CDR2 (germline): SGHRS, YFSETQ. The V end was cut by 4 bases, the J end by 0 bases, with 11 bases between. CDR3 length equals 14 residues. The CDR3 here is CASSPGVGSYEQYF. The DNA for the CDR3 is TGCGCCAGCAGCCCAGGAGTTGGCTCCTACGAGCAGTACTTC. Full variable domain (remainder filled in from reference TRBV5-1 and TRBJ2-7): KAGVTQTPRYLIKTRGQQVTLSCSPISGHRSVSWYQQTPGQGLQFLFEYFSETQRNKGNFPGRFSGRQFSNSRSEMNVSTLELGDSALYLCASSPGVGSYEQYFGPGTRLTVT.

The chain links TRBV28 to TRBJ1-4, with a tentative D call TRBD1 (6 bases). Per the germline V gene, CDR1 is MDHEN and CDR2 is SYDVKM. The V and J ends lost 2 bases and 6 bases respectively, with 13 bases between them. The CDR3 contains 15 residues. The CDR3 nucleotides are TGTGCCAGCAGTTTAGTCGGGGGGCCCTATGAAAAACTGTTTTTT. Translated, it gives CASSLVGGPYEKLFF.

This chain uses TRBV9 with TRBJ1-4; D remains ambiguous. Looked up from germline, CDR1 is SGDLS and CDR2 is YYNGEE. The CDR3 totals 15 residues. V shed 4 bases and J shed 0 bases, with 10 bases lying between them. The CDR3 protein is CASSPQAATNEKLFF. The CDR3 DNA follows: TGTGCCAGCAGCCCTCAGGCCGCAACTAATGAAAAACTGTTTTTT.

This chain joins TRBV27 and TRBJ2-1; possibly TRBD1 for D (5 bases). Between the trimmed V and J ends, which lost 8 bases and 4 bases, there was a span of 18 bases. CDR3 length: 15 residues. From germline, CDR1 is MNHEY and CDR2 SMNVEV (reference sequence). The CDR3 is CASYPGQRGYNEQFF. CDR3 nucleotide sequence: TGTGCCAGCTACCCAGGGCAGCGAGGATACAATGAGCAGTTCTTC.

V is TRBV18 and J is TRBJ1-5; D gene uncertain. CDR1 and CDR2 (germline): KGHSH, LQKENI. Between the trimmed V and J ends, which lost 3 bases and 2 bases, there was a span of 8 bases. The CDR3 covers 14 residues. The CDR3 DNA reads as TGTGCCAGCTCACCGGGAAGGGGCAATCAGCCCCAGCATTTT. Translation: CASSPGRGNQPQHF.

J is TRBJ2-1 and V is TRBV30, with no clear D. The CDR3 length is 11 residues. V was trimmed by 0 bases and J by 8 bases, leaving 5 bases between them. Per the germline V gene, CDR1 is GTSNPN and CDR2 is SVGIG (reference sequence). As DNA, the CDR3 is TGTGCCTGGAGTGTGGGTTATGAGCAGTTCTTC. Translation: CAWSVGYEQFF.

The rearrangement uses TRBV6-1 and TRBJ2-7; D is perhaps TRBD1 or TRBD2 (5 bases each). The ends were cut back, 6 bases at V and 2 bases at J, with 11 bases in the middle. Per the germline V gene, CDR1 is MNHNS and CDR2 is SASEGT. The CDR3 has 13 amino acids. CDR3 region: CASSRGRTYEQYF. CDR3 in DNA: TGTGCCAGCAGCCGGGGACGAACCTACGAGCAGTACTTC.

The chain couples TRBV5-1 to TRBJ2-3; TRBD2 agrees at 9 bases. CDR1 and CDR2 from the germline V gene are SGHRS and YFSETQ. The CDR3 totals 14 residues. The J segment lost 5 bases and the V segment lost 0 bases, leaving 1 base of the junction unmatched. CDR3 amino acids: CASSLELAGDTQYF. The CDR3 coding sequence is TGCGCCAGCAGCTTGGAACTAGCGGGAGATACGCAGTATTTT.

The chain combines TRBV18 with TRBJ2-5; TRBD2 is a possible D gene (5 bases). In germline, CDR1 is KGHSH, CDR2 LQKENI. The CDR3 totals 13 residues. The V gene lost 3 bases and the J gene lost 9 bases, with 14 bases spanning the gap. In DNA form, the CDR3 reads TGTGCCAGCTCACCGAGCAGCTTGGGAGCCCAGTACTTC. Protein product: CASSPSSLGAQYF.